The clone carrying this T cell receptor beta chain has only one observation. This sample was included in a study of blood T cell repertoires in COVID-19. Study summary: There were acute and convalescent COVID-19 samples, and they came from the United States, Italy and Spain. PBMCs, B-cell-depleted T cells, or T cells provided the cDNA or gDNA that made up the material.

CDR1 and CDR2 (germline): SGHRS, YFSETQ. The V end lost 7 bases, the J end lost 4 bases, and 14 bases lay between the germline ends. The CDR3 extends over 13 amino acids. Authors' analysis steps: Reference gene primers were amplified, and this amplification served to estimate nucleated cell counts. Sequenced by immunoSEQ multiplex PCR; TCRdb stores in-frame clones only, minus some. Clonal size and the V and J genes are those of that table, whereas D and trimming came from the DNA. The sample holds some 150,000 clones; about 88% are singletons and the top ten take 2% to 3%. The TCR originated in a human donor with acute or convalescent COVID-19. The donor label of this sample is uncertain. Sequencing input: peripheral blood. The rearrangement uses TRBV5-1 and TRBJ1-1; D unclear. The CDR3 loop is CASYSIRGTEAFF. For the CDR3, the DNA is TGCGCCAGCTACTCCATACGGGGCACTGAAGCTTTCTTT.